These 31 T cell receptor beta chains came from one sample sequenced in a study of control samples from healthy donors and cancer patients. Sequenced by immunoSEQ multiplex PCR; TCRdb stores in-frame clones only, minus some. The sample has about 39,000 clones, about 83% seen once; the top ten hold roughly 21%. Input material: PBMCs. The receptors come from a woman aged 60 to 75 with lung cancer.

The J gene is TRBJ2-7, the V gene TRBV4-3; 9 nucleotides match TRBD1. Per germline, CDR1 LGHNA and CDR2 YSLEER. The CDR3 loop spans 15 amino acids. J gave up 5 bases and V 1 base, and 6 bases lay outside the gene matches. The CDR3: CASSQAGTGINEQYF. The CDR3, as DNA: TGCGCCAGCAGCCAAGCAGGGACAGGGATTAACGAGCAGTACTTC.

The chain employs TRBV7-2 and TRBJ1-2; D might be TRBD1 (6 bases). The CDR3 sequence is 13 residues long. Germline V gene lookup returns CDR1 SGHTA and CDR2 FQGNSA. Trimming took 5 bases from V and 8 from J, leaving 15 bases between them. CDR3 sequence reads: CASSQRGARGYTF. The CDR3 DNA follows: TGTGCCAGCAGCCAGCGGGGGGCAAGAGGCTACACCTTC.

The chain recombines TRBV5-4 with TRBJ1-1, with 8 bases fitting TRBD1. With 4 bases clipped from V and 1 base from J, the junction kept 3 bases outside the gene matches. From germline, CDR1 is SGHNT and CDR2 YYREEE (reference sequence). The CDR3 has 14 residues. In DNA, the CDR3 is TGTGCCAGCAGCCGGGACAGGACGAACACTGAAGCTTTCTTT. Its protein product is CASSRDRTNTEAFF. The full variable domain, rest sourced from reference TRBV5-4 and TRBJ1-1, is ETGVTQSPTHLIKTRGQQVTLRCSSQSGHNTVSWYQQALGQGPQFIFQYYREEENGRGNFPPRFSGLQFPNYSSELNVNALELDDSALYLCASSRDRTNTEAFFGQGTRLTVV.

The rearrangement joins TRBV12-3 or TRBV12-4 to TRBJ2-5; D ambiguous. V gave up 3 bases and J gave up 2 bases, with 7 bases separating them. This CDR3 region has 13 residues. The CDR3: CASSFTDQETQYF. CDR3 DNA sequence: TGTGCCAGCAGTTTTACCGATCAAGAGACCCAGTACTTC.

The chain combines TRBV6-6 with TRBJ1-4; weak D call: TRBD1 (6 bases). Between the trimmed V and J ends, which lost 5 bases and 7 bases, there was a span of 20 bases. Germline CDR1 reads MNHNY; CDR2 reads SVGAGI (reference sequence). The CDR3 loop spans 16 amino acids. The chain's CDR3 is CASSQTLDEGGEKLFF. For the CDR3, the DNA is TGTGCCAGCAGTCAAACCCTAGACGAAGGGGGTGAAAAACTGTTTTTT.

This clone has just one count. The J gene is TRBJ2-7, the V gene TRBV27; 7 nucleotides line up with TRBD2. This CDR3 contains 15 residues. The junction had 8 bases not matched to a gene; V was cut back by 2 bases and J by 4 bases. Germline V gives CDR1 MNHEY, CDR2 SMNVEV (reference sequence). The CDR3 bases are TGTGCCAGCAGTTTAAAGGCTAGCGGAAGGTACGAGCAGTACTTC. Translation gives CASSLKASGRYEQYF.

The chain recombines TRBV11-2 with TRBJ2-7; D perhaps matches TRBD2 (5 bases). V lost 5 bases to trimming and J lost 2 bases, with 16 bases between them. CDR1 is SGHAT, CDR2 FQNNGV, per germline. There are 15 residues in the CDR3. The CDR3 bases are TGTGCCAGCAGCCCCCAGGCGGGCACAACCTACGAGCAGTACTTC. This gives the protein CASSPQAGTTYEQYF.

The chain recombines TRBV19 with TRBJ2-3, with 11 positions matching TRBD2. The CDR3 totals 17 residues. Germline-derived CDR1 and CDR2 are LNHDA and SQIVND (reference sequence). V shed 5 bases, J shed 3 bases, and the junction held 10 bases outside the gene matches. In DNA form, the CDR3 reads TGTGCCAGTAGTCCGGAAGTAGCGGGAGGGTATACAGATACGCAGTATTTT. Encoded protein: CASSPEVAGGYTDTQYF.

This clone is a singleton in its sample. The chain is built from TRBV7-3 and TRBJ2-6; no firm D call. Trimming pared 2 bases from V and 2 bases from J, leaving 10 bases between. This CDR3 is built from 16 residues. In germline, CDR1 is SGHTA, CDR2 FQGTGA. The DNA for the CDR3 is TGTGCCAGCAGCTTATTGGGCAGAACTGGGGCCAACGTCCTGACTTTC. Its protein is CASSLLGRTGANVLTF.

The gene calls are TRBV7-8 and TRBJ1-2; D might be TRBD1 (5 bases). With 6 bases removed from V and 1 base from J, the gap between germline ends came to 15 bases. CDR1 and CDR2 (germline): SGHVS, FQNEAQ. CDR3 length: 15 residues. Here the CDR3 reads CASSLGGTFNYGYTF. The CDR3 DNA reads TGTGCCAGCAGTTTGGGGGGGACCTTTAACTATGGCTACACCTTC.

This clone occurred a few times. V usage is TRBV6-5 and J usage is TRBJ1-1, with D perhaps TRBD1 (6 bases). Germline loops: CDR1 MNHEY, CDR2 SVGAGI. The CDR3 loop spans 13 amino acids. Trimming removed 3 bases at V and 9 bases at J, with 14 bases between. CDR3 nucleotide sequence: TGTGCCAGCAGTTATTCCCGACAGGATAAAGCTTTCTTT. This translates into CASSYSRQDKAFF.

The chain carries TRBV7-8 and TRBJ2-1; the D is unclear. The CDR3 has 12 amino acids. Deletions cut 4 bases from V and 4 bases from J, with 5 bases between. CDR1 is SGHVS and CDR2 is FQNEAQ in the germline V gene. The CDR3 here is CASSYKYNEQFF. CDR3 nucleotides: TGTGCCAGCAGCTATAAATACAATGAGCAGTTCTTC.

V gene TRBV19 combines with J gene TRBJ1-1, with unresolved D. This CDR3 is built from 17 residues. The ends were cut back, 4 bases at V and 1 base at J, with 19 bases in the middle. Germline V gene lookup returns CDR1 LNHDA and CDR2 SQIVND (reference sequence). The CDR3 nucleotides read TGTGCCAGTAGTAACCCCCTCTGGGCAGTCTCGAACACTGAAGCTTTCTTT. Amino acids: CASSNPLWAVSNTEAFF.

J is TRBJ2-2 and V is TRBV20-1, with D uncertain. Trimming cost V 6 bases and J 5 bases, with 7 bases left between them. The CDR3 extends over 11 amino acids. CDR1 is DFQATT and CDR2 is SNEGSKA in the germline V gene (reference sequence). This chain's CDR3 is CSAPRTGELFF. The CDR3 DNA follows: TGCAGTGCCCCGAGGACCGGGGAGCTGTTTTTT.

The CDR3 DNA reads as TGTGCCAGCAGTGAACGACACTCAGCGGACGAGCAGTACTTC. It yields the protein CASSERHSADEQYF. The genes are TRBV27 and TRBJ2-7; weak D call: TRBD2 (5 bases). In germline, CDR1 is MNHEY, CDR2 SMNVEV (reference sequence). The CDR3 runs to 14 residues. V lost 5 bases, J lost 5 bases, and 16 bases lay in between.

This clone showed up just a few times. The V and J genes are TRBV29-1 and TRBJ1-5, with a tentative D call TRBD1 (5 bases). The germline gives CDR1 SQVTM, CDR2 ANQGSEA. The CDR3 sequence is 12 residues long. V lost 4 bases to trimming and J lost 11 bases, with 15 bases between them. CDR3 nucleotides: TGCAGCGTTGGGCAGGGTGAAGGGACCCAGCATTTT. This codes for CSVGQGEGTQHF.

A word on this clone: The same CDR3 is also encoded by other DNA sequences in this sample. This chain uses TRBV27 with TRBJ2-6; D gene unclear. Trimming removed 3 bases from V and 0 bases from J, with 6 bases in between. This CDR3 has 15 residues. Germline V lookup: CDR1 MNHEY, CDR2 SMNVEV (reference sequence). The CDR3 DNA reads TGTGCCAGCAGTTTGCGCACCTCTGGGGCCAACGTCCTGACTTTC. This translates into CASSLRTSGANVLTF.

The J gene is TRBJ2-3, the V gene TRBV5-6; D call uncertain. Germline V gene lookup returns CDR1 SGHDT and CDR2 YYEEEE. V shed 4 bases and J shed 3 bases, with 9 bases lying between them. The CDR3 is 13 residues long. The CDR3 nucleotides are TGTGCCAGCAGCCGGACCAGAACAGATACGCAGTATTTT. Amino acids: CASSRTRTDTQYF.

V and J are TRBV24-1 and TRBJ2-3; TRBD1 is a possible D gene (6 bases). From germline, CDR1 is KGHDR and CDR2 SFDVKD. The V gene lost 10 bases and the J gene lost 6 bases, with 16 bases spanning the gap. The CDR3 covers 13 residues. This CDR3 reads CATKPGVADTQYF. CDR3 DNA: TGTGCCACGAAACCAGGGGTAGCGGATACGCAGTATTTT.

The chain recombines TRBV6-6 with TRBJ2-3; D uncertain. The germline CDR1 and CDR2 sequences are MNHNY and SVGAGI (reference sequence). V gave up 0 bases and J gave up 0 bases, with 7 bases separating them. The length of the CDR3 is 15 residues. The CDR3 DNA reads as TGTGCCAGCAGTTACTCGAAAGGCAGCACAGATACGCAGTATTTT. Protein sequence: CASSYSKGSTDTQYF.

This clone was recorded a few times. V is TRBV3-1 (or the pseudogene TRBV3-2) and J is TRBJ1-1; D ambiguous. The ends were cut back, 0 bases at V and 4 bases at J, with 6 bases in the middle. CDR1 and CDR2 (germline): LGHDT, YNNKEL (reference sequence). The CDR3 spans 13 residues. This CDR3 reads CASSQDPSTEAFF. The CDR3, as DNA: TGTGCCAGCAGCCAAGATCCAAGCACTGAAGCTTTCTTT.

The rearrangement joins TRBV9 to TRBJ1-6; tentatively, D is TRBD1 (5 bases). Trimming cost V 4 bases and J 9 bases, with 17 bases left between them. Germline CDR1 is SGDLS and CDR2 is YYNGEE. The CDR3 spans 15 residues. CDR3 nucleotides: TGTGCCAGCAGCCCCGGAGGGACCGCGGGTTCACCCCTCCACTTT. This encodes CASSPGGTAGSPLHF.

Here the CDR3 reads CASSLQPHLAYEQYF. As DNA, the CDR3 is TGTGCCAGCAGCTTACAACCTCACTTGGCCTACGAGCAGTACTTC. The rearrangement links TRBV7-2 to TRBJ2-7; no clear D. Germline V lookup: CDR1 SGHTA, CDR2 FQGNSA. Trimming shortened V by 2 bases and J by 2 bases, and 13 bases separated the two germline ends. The CDR3 sequence is 15 residues long.

J is TRBJ2-2 and V is TRBV5-4; 14 positions match TRBD2. This CDR3 is built from 18 residues. The V and J ends lost 4 bases and 0 bases, in that order; junction bases with no gene match: 5. CDR1 and CDR2 from the germline V gene are SGHNT and YYREEE (reference sequence). The DNA of the CDR3 is TGTGCCAGCAGCCCCGGACTAGCGGGAGGTCCGAACACCGGGGAGCTGTTTTTT. It specifies CASSPGLAGGPNTGELFF.

The V and J genes are TRBV7-2 and TRBJ2-7, with TRBD2 matching 10 bases. J lost 1 base, V lost 9 bases, and 9 bases had no gene match. This CDR3 has 15 amino acids. CDR1 is SGHTA, CDR2 FQGNSA, per germline. The CDR3: CASTHNSGGSYEQYF. CDR3 nucleotide sequence: TGTGCCAGTACCCACAATAGCGGGGGGTCCTACGAGCAGTACTTC.

Regarding this clone: The same CDR3 arises from other DNA sequences in this sample as well. The chain couples TRBV3-1 (or the pseudogene TRBV3-2) to TRBJ2-7; D call uncertain. V gave up 1 base and J gave up 1 base, with 8 bases separating them. The CDR3 runs to 14 residues. Germline V gene sequence: CDR1 LGHDT, CDR2 YNNKEL (reference sequence). In DNA, the CDR3 is TGTGCCAGCAGCCAAGCGGATTCGTCCTACGAGCAGTACTTC. Translating it yields CASSQADSSYEQYF.

This clone was seen a single time. The chain employs TRBV28 and TRBJ1-5; 8 bases line up with TRBD1. Trimming took 6 bases from V and 7 from J; bases not matched to a gene: 11. The CDR3 spans 15 residues. Germline V lookup: CDR1 MDHEN, CDR2 SYDVKM. The CDR3 sequence is CASRPTGGREQPQHF. CDR3 sequence (DNA): TGTGCCAGCAGACCTACAGGGGGTAGAGAGCAGCCCCAGCATTTT.

This sequence joins TRBV7-2 and TRBJ2-7; 8 bases align to TRBD2. With V trimmed by 5 bases and J by 4 bases, 10 bases remained unmatched. This CDR3 has 15 amino acids. CDR1 and CDR2 (germline): SGHTA, FQGNSA. Written as DNA, the CDR3 is TGTGCCAGCAGCCCTGGGGCGGGAGGAGGGTACGAGCAGTACTTC. Translation: CASSPGAGGGYEQYF.

Here the CDR3 reads CASSSFLTRGSNEQFF. The CDR3 DNA reads as TGCGCCAGCAGCTCCTTTTTGACTAGAGGTAGCAATGAGCAGTTCTTC. The chain links TRBV5-1 to TRBJ2-1, with D possibly TRBD2 on 6 matching bases. The CDR3 spans 16 residues. Trimming took 3 bases from V and 6 from J, leaving 19 bases between them. Germline CDR1 is SGHRS and CDR2 is YFSETQ.

The sample holds a few counts of this clone. The rearrangement uses TRBV9 and TRBJ1-1; 10 nucleotides agree with TRBD1. J lost 0 bases, V lost 0 bases, and 17 bases had no gene match. The CDR3 runs 21 residues. The V gene's germline CDR1 is SGDLS and CDR2 YYNGEE. CDR3 region: CASSVDPSGLGTGVMNTEAFF. In nucleotides, the CDR3 is TGTGCCAGCAGCGTAGACCCCTCAGGATTGGGGACAGGGGTGATGAACACTGAAGCTTTCTTT. Full variable domain (missing parts from reference TRBV9 and TRBJ1-1): DSGVTQTPKHLITATGQRVTLRCSPRSGDLSVYWYQQSLDQGLQFLIQYYNGEERAKGNILERFSAQQFPDLHSELNLSSLELGDSALYFCASSVDPSGLGTGVMNTEAFFGQGTRLTVV.

The gene calls are TRBV2 and TRBJ2-5; D uncertain. V was pared by 6 bases and J by 5 bases, with 10 bases between. The CDR3 extends over 12 amino acids. Germline lookup yields CDR1 SNHLY and CDR2 FYNNEI. DNA for the CDR3: TGTGCCAGCAGGGGTGTTTCGGAGACCCAGTACTTC. This sequence encodes CASRGVSETQYF.